This paragraph covers one TCR beta chain sequence. Its antigen is still unknown. This sample was included in a study of cytomegalovirus exposure and HLA in healthy donors. Study-level points and caveats: With later analysis, a missense DCLRE1C variant became linked to TCR beta V- and J-gene trimming. Of the V segments, some could not be distinguished, including TRBV6-2 and TRBV6-3, and were excluded.

PCR was performed using 60 Vbeta and 13 Jbeta primers. Clones were sequenced by immunoSEQ multiplex PCR, and TCRdb holds only the in-frame ones, with some missing. This sample has 95,000 to 150,000 clones; about 80% occur once, and the top ten carry approximately 8.8%. This CDR3 spans 12 amino acids. Germline CDR1 is SGDLS and CDR2 is YYNGEE. The V gene is TRBV9, the J gene TRBJ1-1; TRBD1 matches at 10 bases. This receptor was obtained from a female donor in good health and CMV-seropositive. The sequencing input was PBMCs. The CDR3 sequence is CGGGTGVTEAFF. The CDR3 DNA follows: TGTGGGGGGGGGACAGGGGTCACTGAAGCTTTCTTT.